The 21 T cell receptor beta chains reported below all come from one sample, sequenced in a study of blood T cell repertoires in COVID-19. Generated by immunoSEQ multiplex PCR, the TCRdb table keeps only in-frame clones and is missing some. The sample lists 300,000 to 450,000 clones; about 90% were seen once. Material for sequencing was PBMCs or T cells enriched from blood (not recorded which). The receptors here all came from a woman aged 25-40 years who had recovered from COVID-19.

The chain combines TRBV19 with TRBJ1-5; D remains unclear. Germline V lookup: CDR1 LNHDA, CDR2 SQIVND (reference sequence). The V and J ends lost 9 bases and 2 bases respectively, with 11 bases between them. This CDR3 has 13 amino acids. CDR3: CASNVRGNQPQHF. DNA for the CDR3: TGTGCCAGCAACGTACGGGGCAATCAGCCCCAGCATTTT.

This sequence joins TRBV15 and TRBJ1-6; the D is unclear. The ends were cut back, 0 bases at V and 11 bases at J, with 14 bases in the middle. The CDR3 is 15 amino acids. Germline V CDR1 and CDR2: LNHNV, YYDKDF (reference sequence). CDR3: CATSRDGQFGTPLHF. The CDR3 DNA is TGTGCCACCAGCAGAGATGGGCAGTTTGGTACACCCCTCCACTTT. Full variable domain (rest looked up from reference TRBV15 and TRBJ1-6): DAMVIQNPRYQVTQFGKPVTLSCSQTLNHNVMYWYQQKSSQAPKLLFHYYDKDFNNEADTPDNFQSRRPNTSFCFLDIRSPGLGDTAMYLCATSRDGQFGTPLHFGNGTRLTVT.

The gene calls are TRBV5-1 and TRBJ1-3; possibly TRBD1 for D (5 bases). Germline-derived CDR1 and CDR2 are SGHRS and YFSETQ. The V and J ends lost 3 bases and 0 bases respectively, with 13 bases between them. The CDR3 sequence is 16 residues long. Here the CDR3 DNA reads TGCGCCAGCAGCTGGGGGGACTTATCCTCTGGAAACACCATATATTTT. Translation gives CASSWGDLSSGNTIYF.

The rearrangement links TRBV15 to TRBJ2-7, with TRBD1 matching 8 bases. V dropped 2 bases and J dropped 1; count of bases not matched to a gene: 13. The CDR3 loop spans 18 amino acids. Per the germline V gene, CDR1 is LNHNV and CDR2 is YYDKDF (reference sequence). The CDR3: CATSRTGARGQASYEQYF. The CDR3, as DNA: TGTGCCACCAGCAGAACTGGAGCAAGGGGACAGGCATCCTACGAGCAGTACTTC.

This clone appeared a single time. V is TRBV5-1 and J is TRBJ1-1; TRBD1 aligns across 9 bases. CDR3 length equals 13 residues. Losses at the gene ends were 5 bases for V and 5 bases for J; bases not matched to a gene: 4. The germline V gene has CDR1 SGHRS and CDR2 YFSETQ. CDR3 nucleotide sequence: TGCGCCAGCAGACCCGGACAGGGGACTGAAGCTTTCTTT. Its protein product is CASRPGQGTEAFF.

The chain is built from TRBV7-2 and TRBJ1-1; 9 nucleotides agree with TRBD1. Germline lookup yields CDR1 SGHTA and CDR2 FQGNSA. The CDR3 is 15 residues long. V gave up 6 bases and J gave up 6 bases; unmatched junction bases: 11. The CDR3 DNA sequence: TGTGCCAGCAGATTGACCCCGGGACAGGGAGCTGAAGCTTTCTTT. It codes for CASRLTPGQGAEAFF.

The chain combines TRBV14 with TRBJ1-3, with a tentative D call TRBD1 (5 bases). Trimming shortened V by 5 bases and J by 1 base, and 18 bases separated the two germline ends. The CDR3 length is 17 residues. The V gene's germline CDR1 is SGHDN and CDR2 FVKESK. The CDR3 DNA follows: TGTGCCAGCAGCGGGGCAAATCAGGCCGCTTCTGGAAACACCATATATTTT. Translated: CASSGANQAASGNTIYF.

V gene TRBV2 combines with J gene TRBJ1-5; 7 bases line up with TRBD1. Losses at the gene ends were 4 bases for V and 5 bases for J; bases not matched to a gene: 5. Germline lookup yields CDR1 SNHLY and CDR2 FYNNEI. This CDR3 has 14 residues. Here the CDR3 reads CASSGQGAYQPQHF. The CDR3 DNA reads TGTGCCAGCAGTGGACAGGGAGCTTATCAGCCCCAGCATTTT.

The chain carries TRBV6-4 and TRBJ2-1; 8 bases are a match to TRBD1. Germline assignment: CDR1 MRHNA and CDR2 SNTAGT. The CDR3 spans 13 residues. After removal of 6 bases from V and 8 bases from J, the junction contained 6 bases not matched to a gene. For the CDR3, the DNA is TGTGCCAGCAGCCCCAGGGGGCAGGATGAGCAGTTCTTC. Translated: CASSPRGQDEQFF.

The chain uses TRBV28 and TRBJ2-7; perhaps TRBD1 as D (6 bases). The CDR3 totals 13 residues. The V end was cut by 6 bases, the J end by 2 bases, with 11 bases between. CDR1 is MDHEN, CDR2 SYDVKM, per germline. This CDR3 reads CASRRGHTYEQYF. The CDR3, as DNA: TGTGCCAGCAGGAGGGGACACACCTACGAGCAGTACTTC.

V and J are TRBV7-9 and TRBJ2-7; no firm D call. Germline CDR1 reads SEHNR; CDR2 reads FQNEAQ (reference sequence). V shed 5 bases and J shed 1 base, with 12 bases lying between them. This CDR3 comprises 14 residues. The CDR3 DNA reads TGTGCCAGCAGCCCCCAGTATTCTTCCTACGAGCAGTACTTC. This sequence encodes CASSPQYSSYEQYF.

CDR3 bases: TGTGCCACCAGTCATGGGGCCCTGGACAGGGTCACCGGGGAGCTGTTTTTT. Translated: CATSHGALDRVTGELFF. The chain joins TRBV24-1 to TRBJ2-2, with 8 bases fitting TRBD1. V trimming: 6 bases; J trimming: 4 bases; junction bases outside the gene matches: 12. This CDR3 is built from 17 residues. The germline V gene encodes CDR1 KGHDR and CDR2 SFDVKD.

DNA for the CDR3: TGTGCCAGCAGCACTAGGGACAGCCCTTACGAGCAGTACTTC. Its protein is CASSTRDSPYEQYF. The chain uses TRBV7-9 and TRBJ2-7; 7 bases map to TRBD1. The V and J ends lost 5 bases and 4 bases, in that order; junction bases with no gene match: 8. The CDR3 loop spans 14 amino acids. CDR1 and CDR2 from the germline V gene are SEHNR and FQNEAQ (reference sequence). Using reference TRBV7-9 and TRBJ2-7 for the parts outside the CDR3, the full variable domain is DTGVSQNPRHKITKRGQNVTFRCDPISEHNRLYWYRQTLGQGPEFLTYFQNEAQLEKSRLLSDRFSAERPKGSFSTLEIQRTEQGDSAMYLCASSTRDSPYEQYFGPGTRLTVT.

The chain is built from TRBV5-6 and TRBJ1-6; 8 bases agree with TRBD1. The CDR3 spans 16 residues. V was pared by 1 base and J by 3 bases, with 3 bases of the junction left unmatched. Germline V gives CDR1 SGHDT, CDR2 YYEEEE. This chain's CDR3 is CASSLRTGLYNSPLHF. CDR3 sequence (DNA): TGTGCCAGCAGCTTGCGGACAGGGCTCTATAATTCACCCCTCCACTTT.

V gene TRBV19 combines with J gene TRBJ1-2; D not certain. V was trimmed by 4 bases and J by 2 bases, leaving 11 bases between them. This CDR3 region has 14 residues. Per the germline V gene, CDR1 is LNHDA and CDR2 is SQIVND (reference sequence). CDR3 in DNA: TGTGCCAGTAGTACACCAGTTTTGAACTATGGCTACACCTTC. This translates into CASSTPVLNYGYTF.

The chain recombines TRBV6-6 with TRBJ2-2; 10 nucleotides align to TRBD1. CDR1 MNHNY and CDR2 SVGAGI come from the germline V gene (reference sequence). V shed 7 bases, J shed 1 base, and the junction held 6 bases outside the gene matches. The CDR3 spans 16 residues. The CDR3 region is CASKDRGRENTGELFF. For the CDR3, the DNA is TGTGCCAGCAAAGACAGGGGGCGAGAGAACACCGGGGAGCTGTTTTTT.

V usage is TRBV9 and J usage is TRBJ1-1; no definite D call. V gave up 0 bases and J gave up 6 bases, with 15 bases separating them. CDR1 is SGDLS, CDR2 YYNGEE, per germline. CDR3 length equals 15 residues. This chain's CDR3 is CASSVEGRGWSEAFF. For the CDR3, the DNA is TGTGCCAGCAGCGTAGAAGGTAGAGGGTGGTCTGAAGCTTTCTTT.

The chain joins TRBV24-1 to TRBJ1-5; D may be TRBD1 (6 bases). This CDR3 is 15 amino acids long. Trimming removed 2 bases at V and 4 bases at J, with 11 bases between. Germline assignment: CDR1 KGHDR and CDR2 SFDVKD. CDR3 DNA sequence: TGTGCCACCAGTGATTCTAGACAGGTTAATCAGCCCCAGCATTTT. It is translated as CATSDSRQVNQPQHF.

This chain links TRBV5-1 with TRBJ1-2; D is perhaps TRBD1 (6 bases). The CDR3 has 13 residues. The germline CDR1 and CDR2 sequences are SGHRS and YFSETQ. V shed 0 bases and J shed 4 bases, with 7 bases lying between them. CDR3 sequence: CASSLEGVYGYTF. For the CDR3, the DNA is TGCGCCAGCAGCTTGGAGGGGGTCTATGGCTACACCTTC.

The CDR3 DNA reads TGTGCCAGCAGTTTTGAACTGAGGGGGCGAGGGGGCTACACCTTC. The encoded protein is CASSFELRGRGGYTF. This chain uses TRBV28 with TRBJ1-2; TRBD1 aligns across 7 bases. There are 15 residues in the CDR3. V lost 3 bases to trimming and J lost 8 bases; unmatched junction nucleotides: 12. Germline V gives CDR1 MDHEN, CDR2 SYDVKM.

In this sample, this clone turned up once. The V and J genes are TRBV15 and TRBJ1-1; D is ambiguous. Trimming took off 0 bases at V and 1 base at J, with 12 bases between the two ends. The CDR3 spans 16 residues. CDR1 is LNHNV, CDR2 YYDKDF, per germline (reference sequence). The CDR3 sequence: CATSRDYLRENTEAFF. DNA for the CDR3: TGTGCCACCAGCAGAGATTATTTACGGGAGAACACTGAAGCTTTCTTT.